This entry lists 16 T cell receptor beta chains sequenced from one sample in a study of T cells after yellow fever vaccination. TCRdb independently ran MiXCR on the 5' RACE reads; one entry per CDR3 protein. The data contain 500,000 to 650,000 distinct CDR3 sequences, around an eighth of them seen just once; the ten biggest clones take up about 14%. Source: PBMCs, taken on the day of the yellow fever booster vaccination. The source is a man between 25 and 39 years old who received the YFV17D yellow fever vaccine.

This clonotype was found a few times. The chain joins TRBV25-1 to TRBJ2-2; unclear D gene. CDR3 length equals 14 residues. Trimming took 4 bases from V and 4 from J, leaving 10 bases between them. The germline CDR1 and CDR2 sequences are MGHDK and SYGVNS. As DNA, the CDR3 is TGTGCCAGCAGTGCCGGACGCGGCACCGGGGAGCTGTTTTTT. It encodes CASSAGRGTGELFF.

The chain links TRBV7-9 to TRBJ2-5; 7 positions match TRBD1. The CDR3 has 15 amino acids. Trimming took 3 bases from V and 4 from J; bases not matched to a gene: 8. Germline CDR1 and CDR2: SEHNR and FQNEAQ (reference sequence). CDR3 residues: CASSFIDRDGETQYF. The CDR3, as DNA: TGTGCCAGCAGCTTCATCGACAGGGACGGAGAGACCCAGTACTTC.

This rearrangement joins TRBV29-1 to TRBJ2-3; unclear D gene. Deletions cut 1 base from V and 7 bases from J, with 12 bases between. The CDR3 totals 13 residues. CDR1 and CDR2 (germline): SQVTM, ANQGSEA. The chain's CDR3 is CSVEGSEINTQYF. The DNA of the CDR3 is TGCAGCGTTGAAGGTTCGGAAATCAATACGCAGTATTTT.

The rearrangement uses TRBV28 and TRBJ2-7; 7 bases map to TRBD1. CDR1 is MDHEN, CDR2 SYDVKM, per germline. The CDR3 sequence is 15 residues long. V trimming: 8 bases; J trimming: 2 bases; junction bases outside the gene matches: 12. In DNA form, the CDR3 reads TGTGCCAGCGCCACCGGGGACAGTATAACCTACGAGCAGTACTTC. Residues: CASATGDSITYEQYF.

This clonotype was counted only a few times. The chain uses TRBV7-2 and TRBJ2-1; D may be TRBD2 (6 bases). The V and J ends lost 0 bases and 5 bases respectively, with 17 bases between them. The length of the CDR3 is 17 residues. Germline V gene data show CDR1 as SGHTA and CDR2 as FQGNSA. The CDR3 nucleotides are TGTGCCAGCAGCTTAGCGGGGGGTGCGGGACCTAACAATGAGCAGTTCTTC. Its protein is CASSLAGGAGPNNEQFF. Based on the CDR3 plus reference TRBV7-2 and TRBJ2-1, the full variable domain is GAGVSQSPSNKVTEKGKDVELRCDPISGHTALYWYRQSLGQGLEFLIYFQGNSAPDKSGLPSDRFSAERTGGSVSTLTIQRTQQEDSAVYLCASSLAGGAGPNNEQFFGPGTRLTVL.

This clonotype was counted between two and nine times. V and J are TRBV3-1 and TRBJ2-4, with D possibly TRBD2 on 5 matching bases. The CDR3 has 14 residues. Germline CDR1 reads LGHDT; CDR2 reads YNNKEL (reference sequence). V lost 3 bases and J lost 7, with 13 bases in between. CDR3 nucleotide sequence: TGTGCCAGCAGCCAGTCGGCTAGCCCTAACATTCAGTACTTC. Translated: CASSQSASPNIQYF. Full variable domain (rest looked up from reference TRBV3-1 and TRBJ2-4): DTAVSQTPKYLVTQMGNDKSIKCEQNLGHDTMYWYKQDSKKFLKIMFSYNNKELIINETVPNRFSPKSPDKAHLNLHINSLELGDSAVYFCASSQSASPNIQYFGAGTRLSVL.

The rearrangement uses TRBV20-1 and TRBJ1-2; D unclear. From germline, CDR1 is DFQATT and CDR2 SNEGSKA (reference sequence). This CDR3 comprises 11 residues. The germline V and J ends were trimmed by 6 bases and 8 bases, with 13 bases remaining between them. The CDR3 sequence is CSANPTVGYTF. CDR3 DNA sequence: TGCAGTGCAAACCCCACGGTCGGCTACACCTTC.

This clonotype was counted between two and nine times. The J gene is TRBJ2-5, the V gene TRBV28; 8 bases match TRBD2. In germline, CDR1 is MDHEN, CDR2 SYDVKM. The CDR3 has 16 amino acids. The trim removed 3 bases at V and 4 bases at J, leaving 10 bases unmatched. CDR3: CASSLGGSGMGETQYF. For the CDR3, the DNA is TGTGCCAGCAGTTTGGGTGGTAGCGGGATGGGAGAGACCCAGTACTTC.

This clonotype was detected only a few times. The chain recombines TRBV27 with TRBJ2-2, with TRBD2 as a possible D gene (6 bases). Germline V gene lookup returns CDR1 MNHEY and CDR2 SMNVEV (reference sequence). The CDR3 has 13 amino acids. V was shortened by 6 bases and J by 7 bases, with 12 bases between the two germline ends. CDR3 sequence reads: CASSYGSGGELFF. As DNA, the CDR3 is TGTGCCAGCAGCTACGGGAGCGGCGGGGAGCTGTTTTTT.

This clonotype has ten or more counts. The chain recombines TRBV11-2 with TRBJ2-2, with TRBD1 matching over 7 bases. This CDR3 is 16 amino acids long. Germline loops: CDR1 SGHAT, CDR2 FQNNGV. The ends lost 2 bases at V and 6 bases at J; junction bases unmatched: 9. The CDR3 protein is CASSLRGQDLAGELFF. CDR3 in DNA: TGTGCCAGCAGCTTAAGAGGACAGGATTTAGCCGGGGAGCTGTTTTTT.

V and J are TRBV7-9 and TRBJ2-5; D call uncertain. This CDR3 is built from 13 residues. Trimming shortened V by 1 base and J by 14 bases, and 17 bases separated the two germline ends. Germline CDR1 reads SEHNR; CDR2 reads FQNEAQ (reference sequence). The CDR3 nucleotides read TGTGCCAGCAGCTTAGGGTCGGATTCGGCAAGATACTTC. It translates to CASSLGSDSARYF. The full variable domain, rest sourced from reference TRBV7-9 and TRBJ2-5, is DTGVSQNPRHKITKRGQNVTFRCDPISEHNRLYWYRQTLGQGPEFLTYFQNEAQLEKSRLLSDRFSAERPKGSFSTLEIQRTEQGDSAMYLCASSLGSDSARYFGPGTRLLVL.

The V call is TRBV7-6, the J call TRBJ2-3; 8 bases fit TRBD2. This CDR3 region has 16 residues. J was trimmed by 2 bases and V by 2 bases; bases with no gene match: 6. Germline V gives CDR1 SGHVS, CDR2 FNYEAQ. Written as DNA, the CDR3 is TGTGCCAGCAGCTTATCGTCGGGACTAGTCACAGATACGCAGTATTTT. Its translation is CASSLSSGLVTDTQYF.

This clonotype was detected a few times. The genes are TRBV18 and TRBJ1-5; D unresolved. The CDR3 is 15 residues long. Germline V gives CDR1 KGHSH, CDR2 LQKENI. Trimming removed 3 bases from V and 5 bases from J, with 14 bases in between. The CDR3 region is CASSPMEGLDQPQHF. The DNA for the CDR3 is TGTGCCAGCTCACCGATGGAGGGATTGGATCAGCCCCAGCATTTT.

This clonotype was found a few times. DNA of the CDR3: TGTGCCCCCCCCGGGACTAGCGGGTGTGTCCCCCCTTATTTT. Protein sequence: CAPPGTSGCVPPYF. The chain is built from TRBV12-5 and TRBJ2-3, with TRBD2 matching 12 bases. CDR1 and CDR2 from the germline V gene are LGHNT and FRNRAP. This CDR3 spans 14 amino acids.

This chain connects TRBV12-3 or TRBV12-4 to TRBJ2-2; 7 bases agree with TRBD2. CDR3 length: 14 residues. V gave up 6 bases and J gave up 6 bases; unmatched junction bases: 7. CDR3 sequence: CASRARLAAGELFF. Written as DNA, the CDR3 is TGTGCCAGCAGGGCCCGACTAGCCGCCGGGGAGCTGTTTTTT.

A few counts support this clonotype. The chain uses TRBV5-4 and TRBJ2-2; D gene unclear. The CDR3 covers 14 residues. V lost 0 bases and J lost 6, with 9 bases in between. Germline assignment: CDR1 SGHNT and CDR2 YYREEE (reference sequence). The CDR3: CASSLASPAGELFF. CDR3 in DNA: TGTGCCAGCAGCTTGGCCAGCCCAGCCGGGGAGCTGTTTTTT.